A single sample is the source of the 17 T cell receptor beta chains below, sequenced in a study of CD8+CD57+ T cells in acquired aplastic anemia. The use of genomic DNA as template underpinned the TCR beta VDJ and CDR3 profiling. Each CDR3 protein is one row after TCRdb ran MiXCR on the reads. The data hold 200,000 to 250,000 distinct CDR3 sequences, with approximately 57% observed a single time. Sequencing input: sorted CD4+, CD8+, or CD8+CD57+ T cells (not recorded which) from PBMCs. All receptors derive from a human donor in good health.

The chain carries TRBV9 and TRBJ1-2; perhaps TRBD1 as D (6 bases). The CDR3 is made up of 15 amino acids. The V gene's germline CDR1 is SGDLS and CDR2 YYNGEE. Between the trimmed V and J ends, which lost 0 bases and 8 bases, there was a span of 17 bases. The CDR3 nucleotides read TGTGCCAGCAGCGTAGACGGGACACCGGCGGGAGGCTACACCTTC. It yields the protein CASSVDGTPAGGYTF.

The table lists this clonotype with a few counts. The J gene is TRBJ2-1, the V gene TRBV27; D is unclear. Germline V gene sequence: CDR1 MNHEY, CDR2 SMNVEV (reference sequence). V was cut by 0 bases and J by 0 bases, with 6 bases left in between. This CDR3 is 15 amino acids long. CDR3 nucleotide sequence: TGTGCCAGCAGTTTATCGCGGAGCTCCTACAATGAGCAGTTCTTC. It translates to CASSLSRSSYNEQFF.

J is TRBJ1-3 and V is TRBV15, with D uncertain. V gave up 1 base and J gave up 4 bases, with 14 bases separating them. Germline V gene data show CDR1 as LNHNV and CDR2 as YYDKDF (reference sequence). The CDR3 runs 16 residues. The CDR3 loop reads CATSRGSTTLGNTIYF. The CDR3 nucleotides read TGTGCCACCAGCAGAGGAAGTACTACCCTCGGAAACACCATATATTTT.

The chain links TRBV20-1 to TRBJ2-6; D is perhaps TRBD2 (7 bases). Germline V gene sequence: CDR1 DFQATT, CDR2 SNEGSKA (reference sequence). V dropped 0 bases and J dropped 5 bases, with 17 bases sitting between them. This CDR3 has 17 residues. CDR3 sequence reads: CSARDVVRGGRANVLTF. CDR3 sequence (DNA): TGCAGTGCTAGAGATGTTGTAAGGGGGGGTCGGGCCAACGTCCTGACTTTC.

This sequence joins TRBV5-1 and TRBJ2-7, with 8 positions matching TRBD2. This CDR3 is 14 amino acids long. Looked up from germline, CDR1 is SGHRS and CDR2 is YFSETQ. V lost 2 bases to trimming and J lost 2 bases; unmatched junction nucleotides: 3. The CDR3, as DNA: TGCGCCAGCAGCTTCGCCGGGGGGGCCTACGAGCAGTACTTC. Its protein product is CASSFAGGAYEQYF.

The chain carries TRBV7-9 and TRBJ1-2; tentatively, D is TRBD1 (5 bases). The CDR3 has 15 amino acids. The V gene's germline CDR1 is SEHNR and CDR2 FQNEAQ (reference sequence). Trimming removed 1 base at V and 2 bases at J, with 11 bases between. CDR3 in amino acids: CASSLGNRLNYGYTF. CDR3 bases: TGTGCCAGCAGCTTAGGGAACAGGCTAAACTATGGCTACACCTTC.

This clonotype has only a few counts. The V call is TRBV12-3 or TRBV12-4, the J call TRBJ2-1, with 12 bases aligning to TRBD2. This CDR3 region has 17 residues. V trimming: 3 bases; J trimming: 5 bases; junction bases outside the gene matches: 8. This chain's CDR3 is CASSFPLAGGPNNEQFF. The DNA of the CDR3 is TGTGCCAGCAGTTTCCCTCTAGCGGGAGGGCCAAACAATGAGCAGTTCTTC.

The chain couples TRBV24-1 to TRBJ2-2; 7 bases are shared with TRBD1. Looked up from germline, CDR1 is KGHDR and CDR2 is SFDVKD. The CDR3 is made up of 14 amino acids. V was clipped by 7 bases and J by 2 bases; unmatched bases: 3. The CDR3, as DNA: TGTGCCACCAGAGGGACAGCCAACACCGGGGAGCTGTTTTTT. It yields the protein CATRGTANTGELFF.

V gene TRBV12-3 or TRBV12-4 combines with J gene TRBJ1-4; D gene uncertain. This CDR3 comprises 15 residues. The germline V and J ends were trimmed by 6 bases and 2 bases, with 13 bases remaining between them. CDR3 nucleotides: TGTGCCAGCAGCCCTAGCGGGTCGACTAATGAAAAACTGTTTTTT. Protein: CASSPSGSTNEKLFF.

The chain recombines TRBV7-4 with TRBJ1-1; TRBD1 matches 8 bases. CDR1 is SGHVT and CDR2 is SQSDAQ in the germline V gene. V dropped 6 bases and J dropped 10; count of bases not matched to a gene: 10. CDR3 length: 13 residues. CDR3 protein: CASSLRDRSAAFF. In nucleotides, the CDR3 is TGTGCCAGCAGTTTAAGGGACAGGAGTGCAGCTTTCTTT. The full variable domain, in which reference TRBV7-4 and TRBJ1-1 provide the parts outside the CDR3, is GAGVSQSPRYKVAKRGRDVALRCDSISGHVTLYWYRQTLGQGSEVLTYSQSDAQRDKSGRPSGRFSAERPERSVSTLKIQRTEQGDSAVYLCASSLRDRSAAFFGQGTRLTVV.

In this sample, this clonotype turned up many times. The chain joins TRBV7-9 to TRBJ2-3, with TRBD2 identical over 10 bases. The CDR3 is made up of 15 amino acids. Germline assignment: CDR1 SEHNR and CDR2 FQNEAQ (reference sequence). Germline trimming cut 5 bases from V and 4 bases from J; bases unmatched to any gene: 6. The chain's CDR3 is CASSGPGTSADTQYF. The CDR3 nucleotides read TGTGCCAGCAGCGGACCCGGGACTAGCGCAGATACGCAGTATTTT.

CDR3 amino acids: CASRGTSSTDTQYF. CDR3 DNA: TGTGCCAGCAGGGGGACTTCTAGCACAGATACGCAGTATTTT. The chain recombines TRBV7-9 with TRBJ2-3, with TRBD2 as a possible D gene (6 bases). The CDR3 totals 14 residues. V lost 6 bases and J lost 0, with 10 bases in between. Per germline, CDR1 SEHNR and CDR2 FQNEAQ (reference sequence).

V is TRBV5-1 and J is TRBJ2-1, with 12 bases lining up with TRBD1. Losses at the gene ends were 3 bases for V and 2 bases for J; bases not matched to a gene: 12. The CDR3 is 19 residues long. CDR1 SGHRS and CDR2 YFSETQ come from the germline V gene. CDR3 nucleotide sequence: TGCGCCAGCAGCTCGTCCTTGTTGGGGACAGGGGGCGCCTACAATGAGCAGTTCTTC. Residues: CASSSSLLGTGGAYNEQFF.

The chain couples TRBV20-1 to TRBJ2-3, with D perhaps TRBD1 (6 bases). The CDR3 is made up of 14 amino acids. From germline, CDR1 is DFQATT and CDR2 SNEGSKA (reference sequence). The ends were cut back, 2 bases at V and 6 bases at J, with 15 bases in the middle. This CDR3 is CSARRTGIVDTQYF. In nucleotides, the CDR3 is TGCAGTGCTAGACGCACAGGGATTGTTGATACGCAGTATTTT.

V and J are TRBV20-1 and TRBJ2-2, with D perhaps being TRBD1 or TRBD2 (5 bases each). The ends were cut back, 3 bases at V and 16 bases at J, with 15 bases in the middle. The CDR3 runs 11 residues. From germline, CDR1 is DFQATT and CDR2 SNEGSKA (reference sequence). The CDR3 loop reads CSASPEAGRFF. The CDR3, as DNA: TGCAGTGCTAGCCCCGAGGCAGGGAGGTTTTTT.

Only one count was recorded for this clonotype. The chain links TRBV4-1 to TRBJ2-7; possibly TRBD2 for D (7 bases). Germline values: CDR1 MGHRA, CDR2 YSYEKL. The CDR3 is 15 amino acids. V was cut by 0 bases and J by 4 bases, with 13 bases left in between. The CDR3 DNA reads as TGCGCCAGCAGCCAAGACCTTGGGGGGGCGTACGAGCAGTACTTC. It specifies CASSQDLGGAYEQYF.

This clonotype was detected a few times. The chain has TRBV10-3 and TRBJ2-7; D gene ambiguous. The V end lost 7 bases, the J end lost 0 bases, and 7 bases lay between the germline ends. The CDR3 runs 12 residues. Germline V gene sequence: CDR1 ENHRY, CDR2 SYGVKD. The CDR3 spells CAIKPSSYEQYF. In DNA form, the CDR3 reads TGTGCCATCAAGCCTAGCTCCTACGAGCAGTACTTC.